This TCR beta chain originates from a study of CD8 T cells in ankylosing spondylitis. Whole-study findings and limits: Earlier reports found some motif variants in synovial fluid and blood in reactive arthritis. A TCR beta motif made of 7 to 9 highly homologous variants seemed typical of ankylosing spondylitis blood.

This clonotype was counted ten times or more. What it binds is not known. The CDR3 runs to 14 residues. Trimming removed 5 bases at V and 1 base at J, with 13 bases between. CDR1 is DFQATT and CDR2 is SNEGSKA in the germline V gene (reference sequence). TCRdb called the 5' RACE reads again in MiXCR, with one record for every CDR3 protein. Altogether roughly 150,000 distinct CDR3 sequences are present, around a third being singletons, with the ten largest covering 6%. The clonotype originates from a male donor with ankylosing spondylitis. Material: synovial fluid, either unsorted or a sorted T cell fraction (not recorded which). The genes are TRBV20-1 and TRBJ2-3; either TRBD1 or TRBD2 may supply D (5 bases each). Here the CDR3 reads CSADTGTGTDTQYF. CDR3 sequence (DNA): TGCAGTGCTGACACCGGGACGGGCACAGATACGCAGTATTTT.